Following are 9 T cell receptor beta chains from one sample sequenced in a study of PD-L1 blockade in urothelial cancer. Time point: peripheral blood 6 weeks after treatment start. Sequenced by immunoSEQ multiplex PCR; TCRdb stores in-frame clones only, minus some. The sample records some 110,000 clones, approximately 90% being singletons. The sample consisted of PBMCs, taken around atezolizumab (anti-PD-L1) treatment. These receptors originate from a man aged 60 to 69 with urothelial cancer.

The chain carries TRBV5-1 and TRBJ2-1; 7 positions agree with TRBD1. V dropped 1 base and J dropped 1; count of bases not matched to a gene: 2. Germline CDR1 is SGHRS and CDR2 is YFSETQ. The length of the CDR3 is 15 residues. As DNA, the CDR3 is TGCGCCAGCAGCTTGTTGACAGGGTCCTACAATGAGCAGTTCTTC. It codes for CASSLLTGSYNEQFF.

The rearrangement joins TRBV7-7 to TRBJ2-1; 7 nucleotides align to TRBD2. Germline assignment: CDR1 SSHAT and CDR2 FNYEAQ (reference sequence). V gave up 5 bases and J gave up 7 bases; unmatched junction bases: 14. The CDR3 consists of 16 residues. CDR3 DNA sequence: TGTGCCAGCAGCGCCGGGCGCGGGGGAGGTGGAAATGAGCAGTTCTTC. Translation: CASSAGRGGGGNEQFF.

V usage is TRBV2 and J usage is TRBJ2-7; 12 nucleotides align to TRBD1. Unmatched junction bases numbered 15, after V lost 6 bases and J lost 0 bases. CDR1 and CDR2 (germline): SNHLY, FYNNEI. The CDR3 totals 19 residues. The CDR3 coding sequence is TGTGCCAGCAGCGAGGAGTCATTGCGGGGACAGGGGGCCTCCTACGAGCAGTACTTC. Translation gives CASSEESLRGQGASYEQYF.

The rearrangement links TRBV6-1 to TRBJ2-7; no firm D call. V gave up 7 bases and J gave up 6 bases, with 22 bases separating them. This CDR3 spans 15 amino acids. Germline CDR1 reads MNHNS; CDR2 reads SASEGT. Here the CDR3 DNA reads TGTGCCAGCAACCCCGCGCTTAGCTCATATCCCGAGCAGTACTTC. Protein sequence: CASNPALSSYPEQYF.

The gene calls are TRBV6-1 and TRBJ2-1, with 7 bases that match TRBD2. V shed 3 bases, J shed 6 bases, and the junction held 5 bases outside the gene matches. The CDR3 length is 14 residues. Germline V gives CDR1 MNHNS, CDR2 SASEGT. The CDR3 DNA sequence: TGTGCCAGCAGTGATTGGGAGGGATTCAATGAGCAGTTCTTC. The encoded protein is CASSDWEGFNEQFF.

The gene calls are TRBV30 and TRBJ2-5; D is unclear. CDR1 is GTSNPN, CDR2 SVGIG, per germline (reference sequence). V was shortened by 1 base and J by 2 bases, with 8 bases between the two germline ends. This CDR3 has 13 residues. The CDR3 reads CAWSGATQETQYF. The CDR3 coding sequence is TGTGCCTGGAGTGGGGCCACTCAAGAGACCCAGTACTTC.

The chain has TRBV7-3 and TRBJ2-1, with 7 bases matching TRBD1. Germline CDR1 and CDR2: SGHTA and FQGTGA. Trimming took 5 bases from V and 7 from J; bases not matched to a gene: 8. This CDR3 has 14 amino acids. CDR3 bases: TGTGCCAGCAGCCCAGACAGGGCTAGTAATGAGCAGTTCTTC. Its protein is CASSPDRASNEQFF.

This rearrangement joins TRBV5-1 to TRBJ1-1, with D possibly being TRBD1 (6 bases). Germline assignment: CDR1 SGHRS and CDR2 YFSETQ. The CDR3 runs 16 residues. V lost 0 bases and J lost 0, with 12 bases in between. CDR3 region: CASSLGWTDMNTEAFF. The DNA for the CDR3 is TGCGCCAGCAGCTTGGGGTGGACAGACATGAACACTGAAGCTTTCTTT.

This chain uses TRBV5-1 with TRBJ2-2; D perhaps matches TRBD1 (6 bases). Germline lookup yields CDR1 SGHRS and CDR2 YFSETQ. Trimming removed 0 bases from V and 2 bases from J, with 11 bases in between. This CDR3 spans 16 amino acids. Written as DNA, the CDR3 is TGCGCCAGCAGCTTGGTAGAACAGGGCAACACCGGGGAGCTGTTTTTT. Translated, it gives CASSLVEQGNTGELFF.